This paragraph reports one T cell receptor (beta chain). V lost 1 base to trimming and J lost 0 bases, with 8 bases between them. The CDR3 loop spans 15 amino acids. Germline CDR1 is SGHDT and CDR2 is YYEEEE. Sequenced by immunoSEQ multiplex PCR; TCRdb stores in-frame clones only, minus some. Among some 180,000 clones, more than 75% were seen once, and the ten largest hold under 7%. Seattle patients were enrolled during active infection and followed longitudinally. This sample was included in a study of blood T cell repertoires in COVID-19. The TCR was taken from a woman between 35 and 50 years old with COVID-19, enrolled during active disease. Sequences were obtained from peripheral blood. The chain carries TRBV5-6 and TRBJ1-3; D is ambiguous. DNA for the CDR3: TGTGCCAGCAGCTTGACAGTAAGCTCTGGAAACACCATATATTTT. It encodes CASSLTVSSGNTIYF.